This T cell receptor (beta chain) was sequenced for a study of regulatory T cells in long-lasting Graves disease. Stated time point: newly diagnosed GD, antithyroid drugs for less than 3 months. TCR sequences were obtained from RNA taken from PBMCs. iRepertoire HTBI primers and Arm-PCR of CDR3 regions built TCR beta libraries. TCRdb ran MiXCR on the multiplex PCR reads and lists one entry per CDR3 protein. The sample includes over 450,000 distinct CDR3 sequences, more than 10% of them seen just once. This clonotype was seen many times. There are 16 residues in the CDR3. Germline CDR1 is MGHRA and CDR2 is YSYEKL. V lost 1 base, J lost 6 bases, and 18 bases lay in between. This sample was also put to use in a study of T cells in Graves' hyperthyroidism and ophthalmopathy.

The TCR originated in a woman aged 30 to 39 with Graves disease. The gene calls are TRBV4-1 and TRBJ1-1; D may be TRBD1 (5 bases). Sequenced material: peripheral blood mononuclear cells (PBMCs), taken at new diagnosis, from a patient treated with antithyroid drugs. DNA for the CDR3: TGCGCCAGCAGCCAAGGATCCGGGATCCTCAGGGCTGAAGCTTTCTTT. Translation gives CASSQGSGILRAEAFF.